The rows below give T cell receptor beta chains drawn from one sample of a study of cytomegalovirus exposure and HLA in healthy donors. Some clones are missing from TCRdb's copy, which holds only in-frame ones; the method was immunoSEQ multiplex PCR. The profile shows fewer than 110,000 clones, around four fifths of them singletons. The sample consisted of PBMCs. The origin of the receptors is a man aged 25 to 40 in good health and CMV-seronegative. The CDR3 runs from the conserved cysteine through the conserved F or W. D genes are given only for firm matches. Clone size, where shown, is once, few, many, or a class for clones that have expanded.

len | d_gene | j_gene | v_gene | abundance | CDR3aa
14 | NA | TRBJ1-4 | TRBV7-2 | NA | CASSLRGAYEKLFF
14 | TRBD1 | TRBJ1-4 | TRBV5-4 | NA | CASSRQGGDEKLFF
15 | TRBD1 | TRBJ2-3 | TRBV9 | few | CASSVGTGFSDTQYF
15 | TRBD2 | TRBJ2-1 | TRBV19 | NA | CASSIWASGGNEQFF
18 | TRBD2 | TRBJ2-1 | TRBV28 | NA | CASRTSTSGWGVFYEQFF
19 | TRBD2 | TRBJ2-3 | TRBV6-1 | NA | CASSEGRGLAGVGTDTQYF
19 | TRBD2 | TRBJ2-2 | TRBV7-9 | NA | CSSSGPGLAGYANTGELFF
14 | TRBD1 | TRBJ1-2 | TRBV18 | NA | CASSPGQGIEGYTF
16 | TRBD2 | TRBJ2-7 | TRBV4-2 | NA | CASSHTGVAGTYEQYF
14 | NA | TRBJ2-5 | TRBV18 | NA | CASSPEGSVWTQYF
12 | NA | TRBJ2-3 | TRBV28 | NA | CASSSVTDTQYF